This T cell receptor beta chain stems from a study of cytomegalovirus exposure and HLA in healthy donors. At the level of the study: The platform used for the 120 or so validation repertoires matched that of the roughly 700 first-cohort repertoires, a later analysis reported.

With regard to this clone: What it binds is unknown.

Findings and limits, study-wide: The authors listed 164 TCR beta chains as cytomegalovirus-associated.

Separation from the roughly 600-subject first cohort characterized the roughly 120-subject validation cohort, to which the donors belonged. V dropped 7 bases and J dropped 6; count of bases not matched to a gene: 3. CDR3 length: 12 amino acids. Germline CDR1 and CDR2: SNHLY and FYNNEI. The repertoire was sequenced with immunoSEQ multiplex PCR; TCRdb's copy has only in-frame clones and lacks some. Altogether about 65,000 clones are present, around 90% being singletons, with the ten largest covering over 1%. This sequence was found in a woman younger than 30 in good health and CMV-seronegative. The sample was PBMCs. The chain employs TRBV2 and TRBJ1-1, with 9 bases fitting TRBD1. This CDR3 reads CASNNRGPEAFF. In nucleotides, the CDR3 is TGTGCCAGCAATAACAGGGGGCCTGAAGCTTTCTTT.